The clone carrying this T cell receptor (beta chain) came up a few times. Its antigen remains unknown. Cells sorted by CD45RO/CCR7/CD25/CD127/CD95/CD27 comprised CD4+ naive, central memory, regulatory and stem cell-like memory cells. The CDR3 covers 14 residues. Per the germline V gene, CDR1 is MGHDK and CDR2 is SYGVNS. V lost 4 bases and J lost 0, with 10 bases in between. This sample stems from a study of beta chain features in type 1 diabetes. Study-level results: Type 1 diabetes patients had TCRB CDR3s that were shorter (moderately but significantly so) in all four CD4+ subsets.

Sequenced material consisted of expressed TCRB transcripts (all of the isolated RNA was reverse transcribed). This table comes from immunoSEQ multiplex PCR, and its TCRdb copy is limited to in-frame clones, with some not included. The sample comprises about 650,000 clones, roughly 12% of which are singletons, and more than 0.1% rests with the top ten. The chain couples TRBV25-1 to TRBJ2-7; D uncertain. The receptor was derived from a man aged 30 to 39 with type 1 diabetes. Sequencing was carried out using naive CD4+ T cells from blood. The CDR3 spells CASSGHFSSYEQYF. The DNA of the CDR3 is TGTGCCAGCAGTGGACACTTTTCCTCCTACGAGCAGTACTTC.